This is a list of T cell receptor beta chains from one sample in a study of T cell responses to AZD1222 COVID-19 vaccine. The method was immunoSEQ multiplex PCR; TCRdb's version includes in-frame clones alone and lacks a portion of them. The table includes 130,000 to 150,000 clones, about 90% detected once. The sample was peripheral blood, taken on day 0 of AZD1222 vaccination. The receptors shown here come from an adult in good health. Both conserved end residues are part of each CDR3. A D gene is named only where the DNA matches it firmly. Expanded clones get a size class; other rows say once, few or many, or leave the size out.

>TRBD1|NA|TRBV5-1|TRBJ2-2
TGCGCCAGCAGCAAAACGGGACAGGACACCGGGGAGCTGTTTTTT
CASSKTGQDTGELFF
>TRBD1|NA|TRBV7-9|TRBJ2-7
TGTGCCAGCAGCTTACCCCGGACAGGGAACTACGAGCAGTACTTC
CASSLPRTGNYEQYF
>NA|NA|TRBV4-3|TRBJ1-4
TGCGCCAGCAGAAAACAGTCGTGGGGTAATGAAAAACTGTTTTTT
CASRKQSWGNEKLFF
>NA|NA|TRBV7-8|TRBJ1-3
TGTGCCAGCAGCTTAGCTGGCGGGGCAAGGGGAAACACCATATATTTT
CASSLAGGARGNTIYF
>NA|NA|TRBV11-2|TRBJ1-2
TGTGCCAGCAGCTTGGGAGACTTAAACTATGGCTACACCTTC
CASSLGDLNYGYTF
>TRBD2|once|TRBV5-1|TRBJ2-3
TGCGCCAGCAGCTTGGTCGTGGGGACTAGCGGGGGCGGGGACACAGATACGCAGTATTTT
CASSLVVGTSGGGDTDTQYF
>NA|NA|TRBV10-3|TRBJ2-1
TGTGCCATCAGCGAGTACTATAAGCAGTTCTTC
CAISEYYKQFF
>NA|NA|TRBV18|TRBJ2-7
TGTGCCAGCTCACCCGAGGGTCGCCTGGGGTACTTC
CASSPEGRLGYF
>NA|NA|TRBV14|TRBJ2-5
TGTGCCAGCAGCCAGTACCAAGAGACCCAGTACTTC
CASSQYQETQYF
>TRBD1|NA|TRBV29-1|TRBJ1-2
TGCAGCGTCAGGGACAGGGTAGAACGTGGCTACACCTTC
CSVRDRVERGYTF
>NA|NA|TRBV27|TRBJ2-2
TGTGCCAGCAGTCCCCGACAGGTGAGCTCCACCGGGGAGCTGTTTTTT
CASSPRQVSSTGELFF
>TRBD1|once|TRBV10-3|TRBJ1-2
TGTGCCATCAGTGACTACGACAGGGAGAATGGCTACACCTTC
CAISDYDRENGYTF
>NA|NA|TRBV5-1|TRBJ1-2
TGCGCCAGCAGCTTGGGAGGGGCAGACTATGGCTACACCTTC
CASSLGGADYGYTF
>TRBD2|NA|TRBV7-9|TRBJ2-7
TGTGCCAGCAGCTCACCCGGGACTAGCGGGGAGGCTGGAGACGAGCAGTACTTC
CASSSPGTSGEAGDEQYF
>NA|NA|TRBV5-6|TRBJ1-1
TGTGCCAGCAGCGGAACAGGGAGTACTGAAGCTTTCTTT
CASSGTGSTEAFF
>TRBD1|NA|TRBV4-3|TRBJ2-7
TGCGCCAGCAGCCAAAGGACAGGGGGCTCCTACGAGCAGTACTTC
CASSQRTGGSYEQYF
>NA|NA|TRBV7-9|TRBJ1-2
TGTGCCAGCAGCTTAGCGGAAACAGCGTTCTATGGCTACACCTTC
CASSLAETAFYGYTF
>NA|NA|TRBV7-6|TRBJ1-4
TGTGCCAGCAGTTATATGGGGGAAAAACTGTTTTTT
CASSYMGEKLFF
>NA|once|TRBV29-1|TRBJ2-4
TGCAGCGTTAAACAGGGTCAGTGGGCCAAAAACATTCAGTACTTC
CSVKQGQWAKNIQYF
>NA|NA|TRBV3-1/TRBV3-2|TRBJ2-2
TGTGCCAGCAGCCAAGATACCTCGGAAAGGAACACCGGGGAGCTGTTTTTT
CASSQDTSERNTGELFF
>NA|NA|TRBV4-1|TRBJ1-2
TGCGCCAGCAGCCAAAGAGACGGCGACAAACGGGGCTACACCTTC
CASSQRDGDKRGYTF
>TRBD2|NA|TRBV5-4|TRBJ2-1
TGTGCCAGCAGCTTTAGTAGCGGGGGGTACAATGAGCAGTTCTTC
CASSFSSGGYNEQFF
>NA|NA|TRBV6-6|TRBJ1-1
TGTGCCAGCAGTTTTGCAGAGAACACTGAAGCTTTCTTT
CASSFAENTEAFF
>NA|NA|TRBV5-1|TRBJ1-4
TGCGCCAGCAGCTTGGCCACGACCAACCCCGAGGAAGCTAATGAAAAACTGTTTTTT
CASSLATTNPEEANEKLFF
>TRBD1|NA|TRBV19|TRBJ1-1
TGTGCCAGTAGTATTTGGGACAGGGGCCCGGAGACTGAAGCTTTCTTT
CASSIWDRGPETEAFF
>NA|NA|TRBV18|TRBJ1-6
TGTGCCAGCTCAACCGAAAGGGCACATTCACCCCTCCACTTT
CASSTERAHSPLHF